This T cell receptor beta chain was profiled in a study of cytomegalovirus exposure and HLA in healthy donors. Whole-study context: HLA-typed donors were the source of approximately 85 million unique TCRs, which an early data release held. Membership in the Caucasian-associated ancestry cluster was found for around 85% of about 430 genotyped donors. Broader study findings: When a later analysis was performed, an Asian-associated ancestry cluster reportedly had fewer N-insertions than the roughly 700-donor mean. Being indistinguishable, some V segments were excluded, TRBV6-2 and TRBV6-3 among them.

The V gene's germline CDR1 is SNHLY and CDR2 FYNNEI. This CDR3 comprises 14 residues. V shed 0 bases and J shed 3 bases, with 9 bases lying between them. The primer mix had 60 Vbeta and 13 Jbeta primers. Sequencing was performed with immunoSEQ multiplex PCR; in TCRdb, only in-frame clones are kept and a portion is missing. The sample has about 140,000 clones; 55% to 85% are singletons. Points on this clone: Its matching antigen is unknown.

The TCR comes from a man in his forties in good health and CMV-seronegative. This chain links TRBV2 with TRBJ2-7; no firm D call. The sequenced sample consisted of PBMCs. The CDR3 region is CASSEAGQNYEQYF. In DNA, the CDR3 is TGTGCCAGCAGTGAAGCGGGCCAGAACTACGAGCAGTACTTC.